Listed here are 26 T cell receptor beta chains from one sample, sequenced in a study of blood T cells in healthy people across ages. Alongside a J-beta primer mix, a sample-barcoded 5' primer served in a second PCR lasting about 6 to 12 cycles. One entry per CDR3 protein, called by TCRdb with MiXCR from the 5' RACE reads. The sample yields under 2,000,000 distinct CDR3 sequences, 40% to 55% seen once. Sequencing input: blood. These receptors all come from a woman in her thirties or forties in good health.

V usage is TRBV6-5 and J usage is TRBJ2-3; the D is unclear. Trimming took 2 bases from V and 6 from J, leaving 9 bases between them. The CDR3 loop spans 13 amino acids. Per germline, CDR1 MNHEY and CDR2 SVGAGI. CDR3 loop: CASSYGWLDTQYF. As DNA, the CDR3 is TGTGCCAGCAGTTACGGGTGGTTGGATACGCAGTATTTT.

This sequence joins TRBV20-1 and TRBJ1-6, with D unresolved. This CDR3 contains 12 residues. V was pared by 3 bases and J by 9 bases, with 9 bases between. Germline assignment: CDR1 DFQATT and CDR2 SNEGSKA (reference sequence). In nucleotides, the CDR3 is TGCAGTGCTAGTCACAGCTCTTCACCCCTCCACTTT. Translated, it gives CSASHSSSPLHF.

Only one count was recorded for this clonotype. V gene TRBV6-4 combines with J gene TRBJ2-1, with D maybe TRBD2 (7 bases). Trimming removed 6 bases at V and 8 bases at J, with 20 bases between. The CDR3 has 15 residues. Germline loops: CDR1 MRHNA, CDR2 SNTAGT. CDR3 DNA: TGTGCCAGCAGAAATCACAGGGAGGGTTTCGATGAGCAGTTCTTC. It yields the protein CASRNHREGFDEQFF.

As concerns this clonotype: A read error may account for a junction end that differs from germline. CDR3 in DNA: TGCACCAGCAGCCAAGAAATACTGAGGCTGTCCTACGAGCAGTACTTC. Encoded protein: CTSSQEILRLSYEQYF. The chain carries TRBV4-1 and TRBJ2-7; D not resolved. CDR1 MGHRA and CDR2 YSYEKL come from the germline V gene. The CDR3 totals 16 residues.

V is TRBV4-3 and J is TRBJ1-2; D uncertain. The CDR3 sequence is 15 residues long. Trimming left V 0 bases short and J 4 bases short, with 12 bases between. Germline V gene lookup returns CDR1 LGHNA and CDR2 YSLEER. The DNA for the CDR3 is TGCGCCAGCAGCCAAGATGCGTGGGCCCTCTATGGCTACACCTTC. Amino acids: CASSQDAWALYGYTF.

V usage is TRBV28 and J usage is TRBJ2-7, with D hard to call. This CDR3 has 14 amino acids. Between the trimmed V and J ends, which lost 5 bases and 2 bases, there was a span of 13 bases. Germline lookup yields CDR1 MDHEN and CDR2 SYDVKM. The DNA for the CDR3 is TGTGCCAGCAGTGCCTGGACCGAAACCTACGAGCAGTACTTC. Residues: CASSAWTETYEQYF.

The genes are TRBV6-2 or TRBV6-3 and TRBJ2-7; no firm D call. Germline V gene data show CDR1 as MNHEY and CDR2 as SVGEGT. This CDR3 contains 14 residues. Trimming shortened V by 5 bases and J by 2 bases, and 13 bases separated the two germline ends. CDR3 amino acids: CASSPRTKPYEQYF. CDR3 bases: TGTGCCAGCAGTCCCAGAACGAAACCCTACGAGCAGTACTTC.

This chain connects TRBV7-8 to TRBJ2-1; 9 bases map to TRBD2. V lost 1 base, J lost 5 bases, and 6 bases stayed unmatched. Per the germline V gene, CDR1 is SGHVS and CDR2 is FQNEAQ. The CDR3 covers 16 residues. CDR3 DNA sequence: TGTGCCAGCAGCTTAGTAGGTAGCGGGGGAGACAATGAGCAGTTCTTC. Its translation: CASSLVGSGGDNEQFF.

The chain employs TRBV27 and TRBJ2-5; D is possibly TRBD2 (6 bases). CDR3 length: 14 amino acids. V was pared by 6 bases and J by 5 bases, with 16 bases between. The germline V gene encodes CDR1 MNHEY and CDR2 SMNVEV (reference sequence). CDR3 sequence: CASSPVSGGETQYF. The CDR3 bases are TGTGCCAGCAGCCCGGTCTCTGGGGGGGAGACCCAGTACTTC.

The chain employs TRBV20-1 and TRBJ2-7; possibly TRBD1 for D (6 bases). The CDR3 covers 15 residues. Trimming cost V 3 bases and J 3 bases, with 18 bases left between them. Germline CDR1 is DFQATT and CDR2 is SNEGSKA (reference sequence). The CDR3 DNA follows: TGCAGTGCTAGTAGCCCCGGGGCAGGGGTCTACGAGCAGTACTTC. This translates into CSASSPGAGVYEQYF.

This chain links TRBV12-3 or TRBV12-4 with TRBJ1-1; possible D gene TRBD1, 5 bases. Trimming stripped 6 bases from V and 0 bases from J, with 11 bases between. The CDR3 is 14 amino acids. The chain's CDR3 is CASRGRGVNTEAFF. Written as DNA, the CDR3 is TGTGCCAGCAGAGGACGGGGGGTGAACACTGAAGCTTTCTTT.

This chain joins TRBV10-3 and TRBJ1-1; D gene ambiguous. V lost 2 bases and J 5 bases, leaving 6 bases between the germline ends. The CDR3 spans 12 residues. Germline V gene lookup returns CDR1 ENHRY and CDR2 SYGVKD. The CDR3 here is CAISEERTEAFF. The CDR3 DNA follows: TGTGCCATCAGTGAGGAAAGGACTGAAGCTTTCTTT.

This clonotype was seen a handful of times. In DNA, the CDR3 is TGCAGCGTTGAAAAGAGGGGGCCCAACTATGGCTACACCTTC. This sequence encodes CSVEKRGPNYGYTF. The V call is TRBV29-1, the J call TRBJ1-2, with TRBD1 matching over 7 bases. There are 14 residues in the CDR3. Germline V CDR1 and CDR2: SQVTM, ANQGSEA. Germline trimming cut 2 bases from V and 2 bases from J; bases unmatched to any gene: 5.

The rearrangement links TRBV12-3 or TRBV12-4 to TRBJ1-5; 7 positions agree with TRBD1. After removal of 6 bases from V and 6 bases from J, the junction contained 5 bases not matched to a gene. The CDR3 has 13 residues. Written as DNA, the CDR3 is TGTGCCAGCAGAGACAGGGACAGTCAGCCCCAGCATTTT. Residues: CASRDRDSQPQHF.

The chain is built from TRBV20-1 and TRBJ1-5, with a tentative D call TRBD1 (6 bases). The CDR3 has 17 amino acids. Germline CDR1 reads DFQATT; CDR2 reads SNEGSKA (reference sequence). V lost 0 bases and J 4 bases, leaving 19 bases between the germline ends. In DNA, the CDR3 is TGCAGTGCTAGAGATATGGGGGGGCGGTCAGGGAATCAGCCCCAGCATTTT. Translated, it gives CSARDMGGRSGNQPQHF.

This clonotype was counted a few times. This chain links TRBV20-1 with TRBJ2-4, with TRBD1 matching 8 bases. The CDR3 contains 16 residues. Germline CDR1 and CDR2: DFQATT and SNEGSKA (reference sequence). J gave up 0 bases and V 2 bases, and 6 bases lay outside the gene matches. CDR3 coding DNA: TGCAGTGCTAGACCAGGGGGCATACTAGCCAAAAACATTCAGTACTTC. It yields the protein CSARPGGILAKNIQYF.

The rearrangement joins TRBV12-3 or TRBV12-4 to TRBJ2-3, with 7 bases lining up with TRBD1. V lost 3 bases to trimming and J lost 3 bases; unmatched junction nucleotides: 9. The CDR3 extends over 16 amino acids. CDR3 in amino acids: CASSLGDRVVTDTQYF. CDR3 in DNA: TGTGCCAGCAGTTTGGGAGACAGGGTGGTGACAGATACGCAGTATTTT.

This clonotype is a singleton in its sample. A read error may account for a junction end that differs from germline. This chain uses TRBV7-9 with TRBJ2-3; 13 bases are shared with TRBD2. The CDR3 extends over 14 amino acids. Germline V CDR1 and CDR2: SEHNR, FQNEAQ (reference sequence). CDR3 in amino acids: CACRTSGGAHTQYF. In DNA form, the CDR3 reads TGTGCCTGCAGAACTAGCGGGGGGGCTCATACGCAGTATTTT. Full variable domain (remainder filled in from reference TRBV7-9 and TRBJ2-3): DTGVSQNPRHKITKRGQNVTFRCDPISEHNRLYWYRQTLGQGPEFLTYFQNEAQLEKSRLLSDRFSAERPKGSFSTLEIQRTEQGDSAMYLCACRTSGGAHTQYFGPGTRLTVL.

The chain employs TRBV5-1 and TRBJ2-1, with D perhaps TRBD1 or TRBD2 (5 bases each). This CDR3 has 16 amino acids. Trimming took 4 bases from V and 7 from J, leaving 21 bases between them. Germline-derived CDR1 and CDR2 are SGHRS and YFSETQ. This CDR3 is CASSRDPNRRYNEQFF. In DNA, the CDR3 is TGCGCCAGCAGCAGGGACCCGAATCGCCGCTATAATGAGCAGTTCTTC.

The genes are TRBV7-2 and TRBJ1-4, with a possible D match to TRBD1 (6 bases). The V end was cut by 4 bases, the J end by 5 bases, with 23 bases between. This CDR3 has 18 amino acids. CDR1 and CDR2 from the germline V gene are SGHTA and FQGNSA. The CDR3 DNA is TGTGCCAGCAGCTCGCACCCCGGGACACCGGAGAAGAATGAAAAACTGTTTTTT. It translates to CASSSHPGTPEKNEKLFF.

This clonotype was counted only a few times. The J gene is TRBJ1-2, the V gene TRBV7-2; no clear D gene. The CDR3 totals 16 residues. The V gene's germline CDR1 is SGHTA and CDR2 FQGNSA. Trimming stripped 3 bases from V and 0 bases from J, with 14 bases between. CDR3 sequence: CASSLARVATNYGYTF. CDR3 nucleotides: TGTGCCAGCAGCTTGGCGCGGGTTGCGACTAACTATGGCTACACCTTC.

The V and J genes are TRBV7-9 and TRBJ2-3; the D is unclear. The V gene lost 5 bases and the J gene lost 1 base, with 13 bases spanning the gap. The germline V gene encodes CDR1 SEHNR and CDR2 FQNEAQ (reference sequence). The CDR3 contains 15 residues. CDR3 sequence (DNA): TGTGCCAGCAGCCCCAGGACGGATCGCACAGATACGCAGTATTTT. Translating it yields CASSPRTDRTDTQYF.

This clonotype came up a few times. The rearrangement joins TRBV5-1 to TRBJ2-7; TRBD2 matches 7 bases. CDR1 and CDR2 from the germline V gene are SGHRS and YFSETQ. The ends lost 6 bases at V and 0 bases at J; junction bases unmatched: 6. The CDR3 sequence is 14 residues long. The CDR3: CASTWGGASYEQYF. The DNA for the CDR3 is TGCGCCAGCACGTGGGGAGGGGCCTCCTACGAGCAGTACTTC.

There are a few counts of this clonotype. The rearrangement links TRBV29-1 to TRBJ2-6, with 7 bases that match TRBD2. This CDR3 region has 14 residues. Looked up from germline, CDR1 is SQVTM and CDR2 is ANQGSEA. The V segment lost 6 bases and the J segment 4 bases; nucleotides outside the gene matches: 6. In nucleotides, the CDR3 is TGCAGCGTGGACGGGGGGTTGGGGGCCAACGTCCTGACTTTC. It is translated as CSVDGGLGANVLTF.

There are a few counts of this clonotype. This chain links TRBV7-9 with TRBJ2-1; 8 nucleotides align to TRBD2. After removal of 5 bases from V and 11 bases from J, the junction contained 14 bases not matched to a gene. This CDR3 is 15 amino acids long. CDR1 is SEHNR and CDR2 is FQNEAQ in the germline V gene (reference sequence). The CDR3 coding sequence is TGTGCCAGCAGCCTACCGGGCCGGGCTAGCGGGCAGCAGTTCTTC. Its protein product is CASSLPGRASGQQFF.

In this sample, this clonotype turned up once. The chain joins TRBV7-6 to TRBJ2-5; the D gene could be TRBD1 or TRBD2 (5 bases each). The CDR3 totals 16 residues. Germline loops: CDR1 SGHVS, CDR2 FNYEAQ. V dropped 4 bases and J dropped 1 base, with 16 bases sitting between them. DNA for the CDR3: TGTGCCAGCAGCTACCGGGACGCACGATTCCAAGAGACCCAGTACTTC. Its translation is CASSYRDARFQETQYF. The entire variable domain, with the rest obtained from reference TRBV7-6 and TRBJ2-5, is as follows: GAGVSQSPRYKVTKRGQDVALRCDPISGHVSLYWYRQALGQGPEFLTYFNYEAQQDKSGLPNDRFSAERPEGSISTLTIQRTEQRDSAMYRCASSYRDARFQETQYFGPGTRLLVL.